Given below is one TCR beta chain in context. This entry is derived from a study of blood T cell repertoires in COVID-19. Produced via immunoSEQ multiplex PCR; TCRdb's table is partial and in-frame only. Found here are 200,000 to 300,000 clones, approximately 86% of them singletons; the top ten hold around 2.9%. The sequenced sample consisted of peripheral blood. The sequence came from a woman aged 25 to 39 who had recovered from COVID-19.

The DNA of the CDR3 is TGCAGCGTTGAGGACAGGGCCACCGAGCAGTACTTC. Translating gives CSVEDRATEQYF. This sequence joins TRBV29-1 and TRBJ2-7, with 8 nucleotides matching TRBD1. Trimming at V came to 3 bases and at J to 6 bases, leaving 4 bases not matched to a gene. Germline CDR1 SQVTM, CDR2 ANQGSEA. This CDR3 has 12 amino acids.